Described below is a single T cell receptor beta chain sequence and its context. What it binds is not known. This sample is part of a study of T cell repertoires in cytomegalovirus infection. Study results and limitations: Based on cumulative public TCR beta family frequency, carriers of CMV plus the relevant HLA were identified.

V was pared by 0 bases and J by 3 bases, with 6 bases of the junction left unmatched. The CDR3 totals 16 residues. Germline assignment: CDR1 SGHRS and CDR2 YFSETQ. MiXCR, run by TCRdb on the reads, gives a single entry per CDR3 protein. The data contain about 920,000 distinct CDR3 sequences, about a third of them seen just once; the ten biggest clones take up under 15%. The sample consisted of cultured CD8+ T cells from PBMCs, taken from culture after CMV antigen stimulation. The chain links TRBV5-1 to TRBJ1-3, with 7 positions matching TRBD1. This sequence was found in a human donor in good health (CMV status not recorded). Some clones in this sample may be carry-over from other donors' samples. In nucleotides, the CDR3 is TGCGCCAGCAGCTTGGAGGGACAGAGAAATGGAAACACCATATATTTT. This sequence encodes CASSLEGQRNGNTIYF.